This TCR beta chain stems from a study of OX40 agonist ivuxolimab in advanced cancers. Study context: At 0.01 to 10 mg/kg, ivuxolimab was administered intravenously to patients every 2 weeks. The diagnoses of dose-escalation patients were hepatocellular carcinoma, melanoma, renal cell or head and neck cancer.

V dropped 7 bases and J dropped 3; count of bases not matched to a gene: 7. The CDR3 extends over 14 amino acids. Germline-derived CDR1 and CDR2 are MNHEY and SVGAGI. This table comes from immunoSEQ multiplex PCR, and its TCRdb copy is limited to in-frame clones, with some not included. In the table there are approximately 58,000 clones, roughly 90% of which are singletons. The study's findings and limits: More expanded clones were found, on average, in CD8+ than in CD4+ T cells.

This clone appeared a single time. What it binds is unknown. This chain joins TRBV6-5 and TRBJ2-3; 7 bases align to TRBD2. Specimen: CD4+ or CD8+ T cells sorted from blood, collected in a trial of the OX40 agonist ivuxolimab. The TCR sequence derives from an adult with an advanced solid tumor such as melanoma, head and neck, liver or kidney cancer. This chain's CDR3 is CASKTGGVTDTQYF. In DNA form, the CDR3 reads TGTGCCAGCAAGACGGGAGGTGTGACAGATACGCAGTATTTT.